A single sample gave rise to the 15 T cell receptor beta chains below, sequenced in a study of T-cell memory formation after mild COVID-19. One entry per CDR3 protein results from TCRdb running MiXCR on the 5' RACE reads. The profile shows fewer than 350,000 distinct CDR3 sequences, approximately 15% of them singletons. The specimen was PBMCs or a T cell subset sorted from them (not recorded which). These receptors were taken from a man aged 18 to 35 who had mild COVID-19 (a few samples of this study predate the infection). Cell type and time point are not known.

This clonotype showed up just a few times. This chain links TRBV7-9 with TRBJ1-1; D remains unclear. V lost 3 bases to trimming and J lost 4 bases, with 3 bases between them. Germline V gives CDR1 SEHNR, CDR2 FQNEAQ (reference sequence). The CDR3 sequence is 11 residues long. The CDR3 DNA reads as TGTGCCAGCAGCTTCACCACTGAAGCTTTCTTT. Its translation: CASSFTTEAFF.

This clonotype has only a few counts. In DNA form, the CDR3 reads TGTGCCAGCAGCCCGGTGGGTGAAGAGACCCAGTACTTC. Protein product: CASSPVGEETQYF. The chain has TRBV7-2 and TRBJ2-5, with no clear D. CDR3 length: 13 residues. Trimming took off 5 bases at V and 3 bases at J, with 10 bases between the two ends. CDR1 and CDR2 (germline): SGHTA, FQGNSA.

The chain combines TRBV7-3 with TRBJ2-3, with TRBD2 as a possible D gene (6 bases). CDR1 and CDR2 from the germline V gene are SGHTA and FQGTGA. The V and J ends lost 2 bases and 5 bases respectively, with 14 bases between them. The CDR3 spans 15 residues. The CDR3 loop is CASSLHPGGLDTQYF. The CDR3 DNA reads TGTGCCAGCAGCTTACATCCCGGAGGGTTAGATACGCAGTATTTT.

V usage is TRBV5-1 and J usage is TRBJ1-2; D unclear. Trimming removed 4 bases from V and 2 bases from J, with 12 bases in between. This CDR3 comprises 14 residues. Germline values: CDR1 SGHRS, CDR2 YFSETQ. The CDR3 bases are TGCGCCAGCAGCCCCCGGGTGCTGAACTATGGCTACACCTTC. Translation: CASSPRVLNYGYTF.

The J gene is TRBJ2-3, the V gene TRBV7-2, with 11 bases that match TRBD2. CDR1 SGHTA and CDR2 FQGNSA come from the germline V gene. The CDR3 extends over 15 amino acids. V shed 5 bases, J shed 1 base, and the junction held 2 bases outside the gene matches. DNA of the CDR3: TGTGCCAGCAGCCGTAGCGGGGGGGGCACAGATACGCAGTATTTT. As protein: CASSRSGGGTDTQYF.

The CDR3 sequence: CASSSGTGTYSPLHF. The CDR3 bases are TGCGCCAGCAGCTCCGGGACAGGGACGTATTCACCCCTCCACTTT. J is TRBJ1-6 and V is TRBV5-1; 9 nucleotides match TRBD1. Germline V CDR1 and CDR2: SGHRS, YFSETQ. The CDR3 spans 15 residues. With 3 bases clipped from V and 8 bases from J, the junction kept 6 bases outside the gene matches.

This clonotype was recorded at least ten times. The V gene is TRBV5-1, the J gene TRBJ2-5; 12 bases fit TRBD2. This CDR3 is 15 amino acids long. J gave up 4 bases and V 3 bases, and 4 bases lay outside the gene matches. The V gene's germline CDR1 is SGHRS and CDR2 YFSETQ. The CDR3 DNA follows: TGCGCCAGCAGCTGGACTAGCGGGGAGGGAGAGACCCAGTACTTC. Amino acid sequence: CASSWTSGEGETQYF.

The chain uses TRBV12-3 or TRBV12-4 and TRBJ1-5; no clear D. V was pared by 7 bases and J by 3 bases, with 4 bases between. CDR3 length equals 11 residues. CDR3 sequence reads: CASTYNQPQHF. DNA for the CDR3: TGTGCCAGCACCTACAATCAGCCCCAGCATTTT.

This clonotype was counted between two and nine times. The CDR3 DNA sequence: TGTGCCAGCAACGCGGCCAGCTTGAACACTGAAGCTTTCTTT. It encodes CASNAASLNTEAFF. This chain uses TRBV6-5 with TRBJ1-1; no clear D gene. CDR1 MNHEY and CDR2 SVGAGI come from the germline V gene. The ends were cut back, 7 bases at V and 0 bases at J, with 12 bases in the middle. This CDR3 region has 14 residues.

This clonotype was picked up one time. The rearrangement links TRBV7-9 to TRBJ1-1, with D perhaps TRBD1 (5 bases). CDR3 length: 14 amino acids. Per germline, CDR1 SEHNR and CDR2 FQNEAQ (reference sequence). V was clipped by 3 bases and J by 4 bases, with 12 bases between them. CDR3 nucleotide sequence: TGTGCCAGCAGCTTTGGGGGAGTTGGCACTGAAGCTTTCTTT. It translates to CASSFGGVGTEAFF.

This clonotype was observed a few times. The chain recombines TRBV6-6 with TRBJ2-1, with 8 bases that match TRBD1. J was trimmed by 8 bases and V by 6 bases; bases with no gene match: 9. In germline, CDR1 is MNHNY, CDR2 SVGAGI (reference sequence). CDR3 length: 14 amino acids. The CDR3 bases are TGTGCCAGCAGATCTCGGACAGGGTTTGATGAGCAGTTCTTC. Amino acid sequence: CASRSRTGFDEQFF.

This chain links TRBV7-8 with TRBJ2-1; no firm D call. Germline assignment: CDR1 SGHVS and CDR2 FQNEAQ. V gave up 6 bases and J gave up 8 bases, with 14 bases separating them. The CDR3 contains 13 residues. In nucleotides, the CDR3 is TGTGCCAGCAGAATAGCCGGTATCGATGAGCAGTTCTTC. Protein: CASRIAGIDEQFF.

With regard to this clonotype: A single base separates this from a much larger clone, so it may be a read error. The chain combines TRBV7-2 with TRBJ2-4; D possibly corresponds to TRBD1 (6 bases). V was clipped by 1 base and J by 8 bases, with 6 bases between them. The germline CDR1 and CDR2 sequences are SGHTA and FQGNSA. The CDR3 has 12 residues. The chain's CDR3 is CASSLDRDIQYF. CDR3 nucleotide sequence: TGTGCCAGCAGCTTAGACAGGGACATTCAGTACTTC.

The rearrangement links TRBV5-5 to TRBJ2-3, with 10 bases matching TRBD2. Per the germline V gene, CDR1 is SGHKS and CDR2 is YYEKEE (reference sequence). Trimming at V came to 0 bases and at J to 3 bases, leaving 4 bases not matched to a gene. The CDR3 is 16 residues long. This chain's CDR3 is CASSLAGLAVTDTQYF. DNA for the CDR3: TGTGCCAGCAGCTTGGCCGGACTAGCGGTGACAGATACGCAGTATTTT.

In its sample, this clonotype was seen a few times. This chain connects TRBV18 to TRBJ2-1; 8 bases are a match to TRBD2. V shed 3 bases and J 2 bases; nucleotides not matched to a gene: 6. The CDR3 contains 16 residues. Germline V gene data show CDR1 as KGHSH and CDR2 as LQKENI. CDR3 bases: TGTGCCAGCTCACCTCCGGGGGGGGGAACCTACAATGAGCAGTTCTTC. Protein product: CASSPPGGGTYNEQFF.